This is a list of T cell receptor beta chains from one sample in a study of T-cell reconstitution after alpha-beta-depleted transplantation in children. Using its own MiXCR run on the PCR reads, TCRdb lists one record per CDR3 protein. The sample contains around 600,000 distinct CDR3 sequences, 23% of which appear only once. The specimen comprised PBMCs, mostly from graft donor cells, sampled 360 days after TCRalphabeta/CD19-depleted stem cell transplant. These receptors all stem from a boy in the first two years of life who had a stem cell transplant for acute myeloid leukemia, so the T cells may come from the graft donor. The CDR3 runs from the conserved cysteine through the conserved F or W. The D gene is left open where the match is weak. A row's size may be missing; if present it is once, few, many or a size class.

CDR3 protein: CSSGQGSEQYF
CDR3 DNA: TGCTCGTCAGGACAGGGTTCCGAGCAGTACTTC
D gene: TRBD1
J gene: TRBJ2-7
V gene: TRBV6-2/TRBV6-3
clone size: .

CDR3 protein: CASSQDVVIAGVSTQYF
CDR3 DNA: TGTGCCAGCAGCCAAGATGTGGTGATAGCGGGGGTATCTACGCAGTATTTT
D gene: TRBD2
J gene: TRBJ2-3
V gene: TRBV3-1
clone size: .

CDR3 protein: CASSLIPDRETQYF
CDR3 DNA: TGTGCCAGCAGCTTAATCCCGGACAGAGAGACCCAGTACTTC
D gene: .
J gene: TRBJ2-5
V gene: TRBV13
clone size: many

CDR3 protein: CASMDYSSTDTQYF
CDR3 DNA: TGTGCCAGCATGGACTACTCTAGCACAGATACGCAGTATTTT
D gene: .
J gene: TRBJ2-3
V gene: TRBV27
clone size: .

CDR3 protein: CASRQLRGASYNEQFF
CDR3 DNA: TGTGCCAGCAGACAACTCAGGGGGGCCTCCTACAATGAGCAGTTCTTC
D gene: .
J gene: TRBJ2-1
V gene: TRBV27
clone size: few

CDR3 protein: CASSLLSGSALYGYTF
CDR3 DNA: TGTGCCAGCAGTTTGCTTTCAGGGTCGGCCCTATATGGCTACACCTTC
D gene: .
J gene: TRBJ1-2
V gene: TRBV6-5
clone size: few

CDR3 protein: CASTPGENTEAFF
CDR3 DNA: TGTGCCAGCACGCCCGGAGAGAACACTGAAGCTTTCTTT
D gene: .
J gene: TRBJ1-1
V gene: TRBV6-5
clone size: many

CDR3 protein: CASSIKANYGYTF
CDR3 DNA: TGTGCCAGCAGTATCAAGGCTAACTATGGCTACACCTTC
D gene: .
J gene: TRBJ1-2
V gene: TRBV6-5
clone size: many

CDR3 protein: CASSLGLAENNEQFF
CDR3 DNA: TGCGCCAGCAGCTTGGGACTAGCGGAAAACAATGAGCAGTTCTTC
D gene: TRBD2
J gene: TRBJ2-1
V gene: TRBV5-1
clone size: .

CDR3 protein: CSASRQENTGELFF
CDR3 DNA: TGCAGTGCTAGTAGGCAGGAGAACACCGGGGAGCTGTTTTTT
D gene: .
J gene: TRBJ2-2
V gene: TRBV20-1
clone size: few